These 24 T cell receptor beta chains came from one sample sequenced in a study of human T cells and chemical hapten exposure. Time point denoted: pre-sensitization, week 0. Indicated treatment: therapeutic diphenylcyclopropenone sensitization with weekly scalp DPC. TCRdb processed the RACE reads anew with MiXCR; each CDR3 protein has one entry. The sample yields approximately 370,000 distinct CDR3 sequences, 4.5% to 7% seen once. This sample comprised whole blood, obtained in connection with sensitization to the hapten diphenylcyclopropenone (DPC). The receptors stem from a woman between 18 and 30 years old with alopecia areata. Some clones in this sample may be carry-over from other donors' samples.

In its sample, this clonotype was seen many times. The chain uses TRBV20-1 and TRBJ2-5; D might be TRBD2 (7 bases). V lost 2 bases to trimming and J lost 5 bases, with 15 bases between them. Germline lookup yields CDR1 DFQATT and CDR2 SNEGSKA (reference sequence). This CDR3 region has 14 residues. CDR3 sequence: CSARSGGLMETQYF. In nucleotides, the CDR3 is TGCAGTGCTAGATCGGGGGGCCTTATGGAGACCCAGTACTTC.

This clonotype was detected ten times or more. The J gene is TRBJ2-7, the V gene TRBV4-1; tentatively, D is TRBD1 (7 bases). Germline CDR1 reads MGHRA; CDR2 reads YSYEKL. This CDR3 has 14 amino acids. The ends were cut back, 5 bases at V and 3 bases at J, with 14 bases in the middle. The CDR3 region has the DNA TGCGCCAGCAGCGGGGGGACAGCCCGCTACGAGCAGTACTTC. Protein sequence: CASSGGTARYEQYF.

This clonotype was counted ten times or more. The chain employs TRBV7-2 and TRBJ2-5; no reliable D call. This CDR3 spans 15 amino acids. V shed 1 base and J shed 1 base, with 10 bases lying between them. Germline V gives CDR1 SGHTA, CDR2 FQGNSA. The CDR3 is CASSLVWAGQETQYF. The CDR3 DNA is TGTGCCAGCAGCTTAGTCTGGGCAGGCCAAGAGACCCAGTACTTC.

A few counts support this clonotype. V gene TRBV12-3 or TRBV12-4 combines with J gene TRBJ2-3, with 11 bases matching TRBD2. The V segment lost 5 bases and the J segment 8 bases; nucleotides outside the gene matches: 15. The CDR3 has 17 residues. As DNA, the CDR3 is TGTGCCAGCAGTCCCCCTACTAGCGGGGGACCTCTGGGTACGCAGTATTTT. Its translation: CASSPPTSGGPLGTQYF.

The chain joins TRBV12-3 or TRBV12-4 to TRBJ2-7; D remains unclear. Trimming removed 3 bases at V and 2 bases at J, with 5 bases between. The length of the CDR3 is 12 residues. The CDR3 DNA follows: TGTGCCAGCAGTTTCAACCCCTACGAGCAGTACTTC. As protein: CASSFNPYEQYF.

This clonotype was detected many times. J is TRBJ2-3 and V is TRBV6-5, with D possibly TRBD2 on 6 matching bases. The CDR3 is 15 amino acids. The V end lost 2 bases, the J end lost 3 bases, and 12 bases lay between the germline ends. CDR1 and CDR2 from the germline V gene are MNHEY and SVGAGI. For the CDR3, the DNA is TGTGCCAGCAGTTACCAGTTAGCGGAAACAGATACGCAGTATTTT. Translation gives CASSYQLAETDTQYF.

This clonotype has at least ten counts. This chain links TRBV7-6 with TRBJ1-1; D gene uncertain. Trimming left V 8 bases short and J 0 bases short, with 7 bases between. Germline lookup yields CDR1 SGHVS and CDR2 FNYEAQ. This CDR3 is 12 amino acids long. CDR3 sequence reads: CASEALNTEAFF. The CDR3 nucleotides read TGTGCCAGCGAGGCCTTGAACACTGAAGCTTTCTTT. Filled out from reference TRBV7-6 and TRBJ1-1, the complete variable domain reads GAGVSQSPRYKVTKRGQDVALRCDPISGHVSLYWYRQALGQGPEFLTYFNYEAQQDKSGLPNDRFSAERPEGSISTLTIQRTEQRDSAMYRCASEALNTEAFFGQGTRLTVV.

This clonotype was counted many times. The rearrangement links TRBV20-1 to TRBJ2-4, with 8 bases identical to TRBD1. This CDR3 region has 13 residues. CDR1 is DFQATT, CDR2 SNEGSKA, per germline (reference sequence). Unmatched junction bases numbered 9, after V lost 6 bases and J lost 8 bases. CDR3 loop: CSASPGGWDIQYF. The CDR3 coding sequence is TGCAGTGCATCACCAGGGGGCTGGGACATTCAGTACTTC.

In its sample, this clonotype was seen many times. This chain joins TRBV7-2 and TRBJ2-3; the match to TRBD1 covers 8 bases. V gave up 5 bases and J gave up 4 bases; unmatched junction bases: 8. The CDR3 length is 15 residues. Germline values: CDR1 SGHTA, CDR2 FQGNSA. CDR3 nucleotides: TGTGCCAGCAGCCCAGGGGGCTCGGGGGCAGATACGCAGTATTTT. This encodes CASSPGGSGADTQYF.

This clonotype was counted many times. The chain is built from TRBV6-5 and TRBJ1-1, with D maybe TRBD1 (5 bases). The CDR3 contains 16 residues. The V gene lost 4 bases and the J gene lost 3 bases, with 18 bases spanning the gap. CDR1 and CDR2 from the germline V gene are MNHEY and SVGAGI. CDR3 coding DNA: TGTGCCAGCAGTTTTGTCCCAGGGAGTAAGGACACTGAAGCTTTCTTT. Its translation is CASSFVPGSKDTEAFF.

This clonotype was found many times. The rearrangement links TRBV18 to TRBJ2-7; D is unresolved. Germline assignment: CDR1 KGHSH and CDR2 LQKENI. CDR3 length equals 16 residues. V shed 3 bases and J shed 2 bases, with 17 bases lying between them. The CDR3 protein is CASSPTLVAGPYEQYF. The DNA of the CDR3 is TGTGCCAGCTCACCCACCTTGGTGGCAGGTCCCTACGAGCAGTACTTC.

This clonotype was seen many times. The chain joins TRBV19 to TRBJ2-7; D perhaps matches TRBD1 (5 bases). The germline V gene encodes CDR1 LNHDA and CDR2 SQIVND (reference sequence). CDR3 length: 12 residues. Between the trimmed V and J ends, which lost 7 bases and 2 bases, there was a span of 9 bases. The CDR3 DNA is TGTGCCAGTAAAGGGGTGACCTACGAGCAGTACTTC. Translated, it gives CASKGVTYEQYF.

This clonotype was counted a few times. The CDR3 DNA reads TGTGCCAGCAGCTCCCGGAGAGGCGTCTACGAGCAGTACTTC. Translation: CASSSRRGVYEQYF. The chain uses TRBV6-5 and TRBJ2-7; D gene ambiguous. Germline V gene lookup returns CDR1 MNHEY and CDR2 SVGAGI. V was trimmed by 6 bases and J by 3 bases, leaving 15 bases between them. The CDR3 is made up of 14 amino acids.

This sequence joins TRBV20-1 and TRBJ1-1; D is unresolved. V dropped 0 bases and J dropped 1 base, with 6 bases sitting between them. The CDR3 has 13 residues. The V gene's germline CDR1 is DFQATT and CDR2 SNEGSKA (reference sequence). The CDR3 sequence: CSARDFRNTEAFF. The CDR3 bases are TGCAGTGCTAGAGATTTCCGGAACACTGAAGCTTTCTTT.

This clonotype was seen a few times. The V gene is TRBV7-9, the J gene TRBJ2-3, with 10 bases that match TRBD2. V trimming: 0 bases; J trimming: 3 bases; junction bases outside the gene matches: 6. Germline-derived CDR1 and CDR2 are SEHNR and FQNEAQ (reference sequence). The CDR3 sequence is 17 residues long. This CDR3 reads CASSLAVAGGPTDTQYF. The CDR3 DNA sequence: TGTGCCAGCAGCTTAGCGGTAGCGGGGGGCCCTACAGATACGCAGTATTTT.

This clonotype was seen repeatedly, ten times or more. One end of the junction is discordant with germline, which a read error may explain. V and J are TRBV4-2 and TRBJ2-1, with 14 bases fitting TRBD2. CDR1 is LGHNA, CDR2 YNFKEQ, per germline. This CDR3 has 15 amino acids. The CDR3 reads CASSQGLAGGNEQFF. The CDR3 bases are TGCGCCAGCAGCCAAGGACTAGCGGGGGGCAATGAGCAGTTCTTC.

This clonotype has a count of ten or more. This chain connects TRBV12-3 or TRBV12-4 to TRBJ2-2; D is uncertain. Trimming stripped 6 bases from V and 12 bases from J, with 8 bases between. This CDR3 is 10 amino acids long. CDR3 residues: CASSGLKLFF. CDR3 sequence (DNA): TGTGCCAGCAGCGGATTAAAGCTGTTTTTT.

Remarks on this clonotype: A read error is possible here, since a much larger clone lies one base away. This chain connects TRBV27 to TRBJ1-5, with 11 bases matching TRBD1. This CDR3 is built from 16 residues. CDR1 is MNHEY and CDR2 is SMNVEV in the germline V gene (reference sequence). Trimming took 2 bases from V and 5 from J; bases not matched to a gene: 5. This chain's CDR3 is CASSLGTGGAHQPQHF. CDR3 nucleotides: TGTGCCAGCAGTTTAGGGACAGGGGGTGCGCATCAGCCCCAGCATTTT.

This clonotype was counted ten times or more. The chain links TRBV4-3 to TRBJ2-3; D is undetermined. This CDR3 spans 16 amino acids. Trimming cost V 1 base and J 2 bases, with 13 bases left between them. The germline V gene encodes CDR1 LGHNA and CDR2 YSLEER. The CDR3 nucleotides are TGCGCCAGCAGCCAAGTTTCGCGGAGCAACACAGATACGCAGTATTTT. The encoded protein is CASSQVSRSNTDTQYF.

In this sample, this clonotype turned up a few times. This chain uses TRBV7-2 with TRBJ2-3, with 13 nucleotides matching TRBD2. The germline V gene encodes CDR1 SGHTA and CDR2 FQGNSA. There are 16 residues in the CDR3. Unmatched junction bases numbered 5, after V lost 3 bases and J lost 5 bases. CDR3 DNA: TGTGCCAGCAGCTTTACTAGCGGGGGGGGAGGAGATACGCAGTATTTT. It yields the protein CASSFTSGGGGDTQYF.

The CDR3 DNA is TGTGCCAGCAGCGGACCGATCCATCAGCCCCAGCATTTT. This translates into CASSGPIHQPQHF. The rearrangement links TRBV28 to TRBJ1-5; D is undetermined. Trimming stripped 6 bases from V and 5 bases from J, with 11 bases between. CDR3 length equals 13 residues. In germline, CDR1 is MDHEN, CDR2 SYDVKM. Full variable domain (remainder filled in from reference TRBV28 and TRBJ1-5): DVKVTQSSRYLVKRTGEKVFLECVQDMDHENMFWYRQDPGLGLRLIYFSYDVKMKEKGDIPEGYSVSREKKERFSLILESASTNQTSMYLCASSGPIHQPQHFGDGTRLSIL.

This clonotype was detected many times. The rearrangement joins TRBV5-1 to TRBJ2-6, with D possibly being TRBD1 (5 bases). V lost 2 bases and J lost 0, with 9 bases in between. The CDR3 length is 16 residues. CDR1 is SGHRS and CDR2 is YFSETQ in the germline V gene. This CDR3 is CASSFGQDSGANVLTF. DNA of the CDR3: TGCGCCAGCAGCTTCGGACAAGACTCTGGGGCCAACGTCCTGACTTTC.

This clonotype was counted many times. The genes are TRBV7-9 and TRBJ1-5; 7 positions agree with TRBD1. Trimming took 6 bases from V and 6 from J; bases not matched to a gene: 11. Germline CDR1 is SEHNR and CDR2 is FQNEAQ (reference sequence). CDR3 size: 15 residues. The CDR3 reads CASSPLDRVVQPQHF. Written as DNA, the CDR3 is TGTGCCAGCAGTCCTCTCGACAGGGTAGTTCAGCCCCAGCATTTT.

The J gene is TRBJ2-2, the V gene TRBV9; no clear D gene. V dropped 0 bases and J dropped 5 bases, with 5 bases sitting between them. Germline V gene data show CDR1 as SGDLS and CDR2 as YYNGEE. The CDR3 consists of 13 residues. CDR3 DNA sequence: TGTGCCAGCAGCGTAGTCGGTACCGGGGAGCTGTTTTTT. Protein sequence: CASSVVGTGELFF.